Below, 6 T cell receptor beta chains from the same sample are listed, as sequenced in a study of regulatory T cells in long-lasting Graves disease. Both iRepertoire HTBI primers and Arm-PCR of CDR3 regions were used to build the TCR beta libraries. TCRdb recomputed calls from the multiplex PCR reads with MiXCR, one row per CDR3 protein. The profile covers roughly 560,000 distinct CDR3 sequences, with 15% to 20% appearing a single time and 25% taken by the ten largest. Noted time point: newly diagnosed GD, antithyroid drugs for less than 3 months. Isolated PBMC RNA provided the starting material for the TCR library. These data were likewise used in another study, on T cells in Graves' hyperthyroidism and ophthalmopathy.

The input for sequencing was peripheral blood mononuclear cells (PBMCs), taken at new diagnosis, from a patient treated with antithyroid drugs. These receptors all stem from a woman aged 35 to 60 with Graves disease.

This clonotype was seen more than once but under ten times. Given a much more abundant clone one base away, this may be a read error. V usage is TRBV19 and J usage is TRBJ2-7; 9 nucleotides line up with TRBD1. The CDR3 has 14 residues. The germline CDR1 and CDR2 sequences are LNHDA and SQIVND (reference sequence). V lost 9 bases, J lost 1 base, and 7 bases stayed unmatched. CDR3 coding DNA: TGTGCCAGCAGACCGGGACAGGGTTCCTACGAGCAGTACTTC. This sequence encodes CASRPGQGSYEQYF.

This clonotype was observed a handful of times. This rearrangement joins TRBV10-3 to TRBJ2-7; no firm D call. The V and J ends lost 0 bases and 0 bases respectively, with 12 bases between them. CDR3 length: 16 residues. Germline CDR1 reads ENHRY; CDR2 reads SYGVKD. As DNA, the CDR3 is TGTGCCATCAGTGAGTCGGCGCAGTGGGACTCCTACGAGCAGTACTTC. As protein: CAISESAQWDSYEQYF.

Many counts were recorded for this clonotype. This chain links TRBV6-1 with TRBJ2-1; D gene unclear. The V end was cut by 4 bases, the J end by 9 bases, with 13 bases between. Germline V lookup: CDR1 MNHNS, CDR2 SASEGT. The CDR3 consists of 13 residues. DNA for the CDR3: TGTGCCAGCAGTGTCCCTACTCGGGCTGAGCAGTTCTTC. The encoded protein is CASSVPTRAEQFF.

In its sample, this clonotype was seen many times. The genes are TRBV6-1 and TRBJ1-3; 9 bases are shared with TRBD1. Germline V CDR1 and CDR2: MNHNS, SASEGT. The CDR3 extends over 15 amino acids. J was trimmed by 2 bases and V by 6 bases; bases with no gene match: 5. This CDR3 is CASRRGQGTGNTIYF. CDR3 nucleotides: TGTGCCAGCAGGCGAGGACAGGGGACTGGAAACACCATATATTTT.

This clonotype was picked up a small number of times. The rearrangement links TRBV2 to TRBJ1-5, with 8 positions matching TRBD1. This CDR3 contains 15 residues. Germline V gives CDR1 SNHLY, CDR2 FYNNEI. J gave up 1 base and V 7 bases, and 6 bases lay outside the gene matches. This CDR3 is CASTRDRGSNQPQHF. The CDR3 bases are TGTGCCAGCACCAGAGACAGGGGAAGCAATCAGCCCCAGCATTTT.

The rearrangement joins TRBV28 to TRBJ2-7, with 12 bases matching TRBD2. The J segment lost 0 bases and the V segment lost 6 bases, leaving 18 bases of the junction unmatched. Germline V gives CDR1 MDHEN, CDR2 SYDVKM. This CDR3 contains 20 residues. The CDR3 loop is CASSLDALAGGQVSSYEQYF. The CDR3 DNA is TGTGCCAGCAGCTTGGACGCACTAGCGGGGGGCCAGGTGAGCTCCTACGAGCAGTACTTC.